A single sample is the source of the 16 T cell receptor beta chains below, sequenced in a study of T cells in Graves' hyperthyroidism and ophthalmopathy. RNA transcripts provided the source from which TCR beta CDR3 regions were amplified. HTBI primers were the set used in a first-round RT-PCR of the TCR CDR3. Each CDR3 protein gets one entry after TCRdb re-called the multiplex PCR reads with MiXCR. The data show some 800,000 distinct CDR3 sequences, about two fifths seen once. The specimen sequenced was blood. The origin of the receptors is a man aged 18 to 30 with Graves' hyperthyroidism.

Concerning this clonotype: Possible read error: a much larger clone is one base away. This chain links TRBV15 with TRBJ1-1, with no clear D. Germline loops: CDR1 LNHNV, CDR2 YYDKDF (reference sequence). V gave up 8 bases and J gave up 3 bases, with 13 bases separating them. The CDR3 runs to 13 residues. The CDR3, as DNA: TGTGCCACCCGTGATGGGGTGGACACTGAAGCTTTCTTT. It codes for CATRDGVDTEAFF.

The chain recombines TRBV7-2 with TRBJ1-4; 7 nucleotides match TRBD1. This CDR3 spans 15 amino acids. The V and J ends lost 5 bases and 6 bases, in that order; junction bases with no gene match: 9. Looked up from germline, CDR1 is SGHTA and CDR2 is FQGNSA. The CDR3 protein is CASSPRTGRDEKLFF. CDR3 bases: TGTGCCAGCAGCCCTAGGACAGGACGGGATGAAAAACTGTTTTTT.

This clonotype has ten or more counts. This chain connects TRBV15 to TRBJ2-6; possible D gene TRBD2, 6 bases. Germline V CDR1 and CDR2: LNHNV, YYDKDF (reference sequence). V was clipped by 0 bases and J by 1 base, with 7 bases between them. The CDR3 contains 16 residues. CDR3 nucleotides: TGTGCCACCAGCAGAGACCGGGAGTCTGGGGCCAACGTCCTGACTTTC. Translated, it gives CATSRDRESGANVLTF.

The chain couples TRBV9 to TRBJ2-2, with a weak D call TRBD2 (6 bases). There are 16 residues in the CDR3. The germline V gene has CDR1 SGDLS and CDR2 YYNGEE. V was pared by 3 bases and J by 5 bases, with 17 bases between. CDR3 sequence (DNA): TGTGCCAGCAGCGGGACCGGAGGGGCGGCTACCGGGGAGCTGTTTTTT. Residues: CASSGTGGAATGELFF.

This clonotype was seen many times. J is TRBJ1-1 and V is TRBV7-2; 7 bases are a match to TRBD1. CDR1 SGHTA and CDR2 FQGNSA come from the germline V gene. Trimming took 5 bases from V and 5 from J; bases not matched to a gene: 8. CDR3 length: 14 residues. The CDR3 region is CASSPPTGITEAFF. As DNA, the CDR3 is TGTGCCAGCAGCCCACCGACAGGGATTACTGAAGCTTTCTTT.

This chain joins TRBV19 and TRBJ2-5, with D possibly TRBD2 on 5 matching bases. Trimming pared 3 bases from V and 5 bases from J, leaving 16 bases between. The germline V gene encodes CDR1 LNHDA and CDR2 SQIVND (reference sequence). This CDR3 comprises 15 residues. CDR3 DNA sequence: TGTGCCAGTAGTATGGTTGCCGTTTCGGGGGAGACCCAGTACTTC. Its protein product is CASSMVAVSGETQYF.

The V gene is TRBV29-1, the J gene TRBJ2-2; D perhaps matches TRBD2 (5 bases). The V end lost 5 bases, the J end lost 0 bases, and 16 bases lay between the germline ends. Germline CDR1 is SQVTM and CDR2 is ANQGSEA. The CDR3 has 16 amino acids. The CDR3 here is CSVSRPRGPNTGELFF. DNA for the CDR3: TGCAGCGTTTCCCGTCCACGGGGTCCGAACACCGGGGAGCTGTTTTTT.

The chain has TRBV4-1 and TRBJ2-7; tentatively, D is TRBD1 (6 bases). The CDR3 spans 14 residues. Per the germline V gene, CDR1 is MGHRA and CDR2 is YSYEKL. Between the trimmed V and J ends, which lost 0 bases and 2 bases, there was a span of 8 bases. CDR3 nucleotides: TGCGCCAGCAGCCAAGATAAGGGGGCCTACGAGCAGTACTTC. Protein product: CASSQDKGAYEQYF.

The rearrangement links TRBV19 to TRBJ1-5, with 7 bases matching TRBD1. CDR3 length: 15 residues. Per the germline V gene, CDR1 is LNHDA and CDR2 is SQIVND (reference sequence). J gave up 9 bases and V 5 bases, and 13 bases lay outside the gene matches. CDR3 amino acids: CASSPPRGTVSPQHF. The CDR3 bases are TGTGCCAGTAGTCCCCCGAGGGGGACAGTCTCGCCCCAGCATTTT.

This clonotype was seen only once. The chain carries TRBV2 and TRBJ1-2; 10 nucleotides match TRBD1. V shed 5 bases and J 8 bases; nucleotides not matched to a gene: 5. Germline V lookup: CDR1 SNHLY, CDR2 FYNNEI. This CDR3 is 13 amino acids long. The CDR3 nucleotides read TGTGCCAGCAGTCCGGACAGGGGGAAAGGCTACACCTTC. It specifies CASSPDRGKGYTF.

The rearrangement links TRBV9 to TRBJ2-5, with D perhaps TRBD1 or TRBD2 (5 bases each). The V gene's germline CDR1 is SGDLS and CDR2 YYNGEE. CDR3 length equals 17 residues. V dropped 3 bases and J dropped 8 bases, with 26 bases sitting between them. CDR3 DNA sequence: TGTGCCAGCAGCGGGGCCAGCCTGGGGGACCGTAGTATAACCCAGTACTTC. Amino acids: CASSGASLGDRSITQYF.

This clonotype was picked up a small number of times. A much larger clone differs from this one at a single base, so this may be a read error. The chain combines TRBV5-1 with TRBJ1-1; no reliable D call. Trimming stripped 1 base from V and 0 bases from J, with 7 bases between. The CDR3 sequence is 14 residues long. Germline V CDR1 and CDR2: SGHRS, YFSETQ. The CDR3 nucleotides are TGCGCCAGCAGCTTGAGGCGGATGAACACTGAAGCTTTCTTT. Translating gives CASSLRRMNTEAFF.

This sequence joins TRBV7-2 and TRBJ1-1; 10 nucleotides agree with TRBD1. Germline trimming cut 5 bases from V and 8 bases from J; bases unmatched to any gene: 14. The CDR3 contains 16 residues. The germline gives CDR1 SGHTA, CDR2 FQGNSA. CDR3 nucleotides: TGTGCCAGCAGCCCCTCGCGGGACAGGGGTCAACCAGAAGCTTTCTTT. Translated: CASSPSRDRGQPEAFF.

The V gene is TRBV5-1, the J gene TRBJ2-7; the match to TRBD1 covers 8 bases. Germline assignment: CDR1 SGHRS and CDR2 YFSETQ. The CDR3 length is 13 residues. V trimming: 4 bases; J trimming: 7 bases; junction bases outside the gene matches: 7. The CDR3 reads CASSPQGAGEQYF. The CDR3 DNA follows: TGCGCCAGCAGCCCCCAGGGGGCGGGGGAGCAGTACTTC.

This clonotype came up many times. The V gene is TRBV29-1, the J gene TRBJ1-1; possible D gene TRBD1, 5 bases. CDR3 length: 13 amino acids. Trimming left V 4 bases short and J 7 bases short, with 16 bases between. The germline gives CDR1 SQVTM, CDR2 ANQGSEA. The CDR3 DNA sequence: TGCAGCGTTGGGTCATCGACAGCAAGTGAAGCTTTCTTT. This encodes CSVGSSTASEAFF.

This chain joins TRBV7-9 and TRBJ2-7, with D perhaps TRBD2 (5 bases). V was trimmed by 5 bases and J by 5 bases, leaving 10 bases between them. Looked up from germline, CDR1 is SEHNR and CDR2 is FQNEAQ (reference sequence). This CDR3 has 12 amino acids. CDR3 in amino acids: CASSQDGNEQYF. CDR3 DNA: TGTGCCAGCAGCCAAGACGGGAACGAGCAGTACTTC.